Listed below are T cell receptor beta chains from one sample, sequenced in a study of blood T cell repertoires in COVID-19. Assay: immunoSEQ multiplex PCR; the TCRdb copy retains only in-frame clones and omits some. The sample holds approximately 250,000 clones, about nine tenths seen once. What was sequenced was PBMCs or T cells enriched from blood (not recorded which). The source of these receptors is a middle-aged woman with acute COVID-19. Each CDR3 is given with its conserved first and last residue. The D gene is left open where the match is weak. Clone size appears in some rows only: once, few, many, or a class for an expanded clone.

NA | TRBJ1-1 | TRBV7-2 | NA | TGTGCCAGCAGCTTAAGAGGTCTGAGGGCTTTCTTT | CASSLRGLRAFF
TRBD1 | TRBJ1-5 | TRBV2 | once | TGTGCCAGCAGTGATCTGACGGGACAGTTAAATCAGCCCCAGCATTTT | CASSDLTGQLNQPQHF
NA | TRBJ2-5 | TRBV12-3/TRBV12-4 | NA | TGTGCCAGCAGTTTAGTTTCGGAGACCCAGTACTTC | CASSLVSETQYF
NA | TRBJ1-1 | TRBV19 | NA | TGTGCCAGTAGTATTCCAGGGTTGAACACTGAAGCTTTCTTT | CASSIPGLNTEAFF
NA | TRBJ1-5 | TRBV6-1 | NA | TGTGCCAGCAGTGATCAGGGGTTAAGCAATCAGCCCCAGCATTTT | CASSDQGLSNQPQHF
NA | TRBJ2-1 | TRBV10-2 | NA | TGCGCCAGCAGTGAGTCGCGCGGGATACTACTGGTCCCCTACAATGAGCAGTTCTTC | CASSESRGILLVPYNEQFF
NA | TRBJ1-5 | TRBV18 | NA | TGTGCCAGCTCGTCCGGGAATCAGCCCCAGCATTTT | CASSSGNQPQHF
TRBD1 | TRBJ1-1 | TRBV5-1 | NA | TGCGCCAGCAGCCTACAGGGGGTTGGCACTGAAGCTTTCTTT | CASSLQGVGTEAFF
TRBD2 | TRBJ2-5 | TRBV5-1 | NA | TGCGCCAGCAGCTTGGCGGGACTAGCGGACCAAGAGACCCAGTACTTC | CASSLAGLADQETQYF
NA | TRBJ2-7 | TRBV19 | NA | TGTGCCAGTAGTATAGATAGCCAGCAATCCTACGAGCAGTACTTC | CASSIDSQQSYEQYF
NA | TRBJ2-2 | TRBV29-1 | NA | TGCAGCGTCCTGGGACTCCTGAACACCGGGGAGCTGTTTTTT | CSVLGLLNTGELFF
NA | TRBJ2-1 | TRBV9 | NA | TGTGCCAGCAGCCCTTCGGGGGGCACCGCCTACAATGAGCAGTTCTTC | CASSPSGGTAYNEQFF
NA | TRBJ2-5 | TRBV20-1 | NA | TGCAGTGCTAGTTTGTCCGGGCAAGAGACCCAGTACTTC | CSASLSGQETQYF
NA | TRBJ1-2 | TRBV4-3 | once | TGCGCCAGCAGCCAACTAGACAGATTCTATGGCTACACCTTC | CASSQLDRFYGYTF
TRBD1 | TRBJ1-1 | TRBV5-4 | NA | TGTGCCAGCAGCTTACAGGGACAGGGCACTGAAGCTTTCTTT | CASSLQGQGTEAFF
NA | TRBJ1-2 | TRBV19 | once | TGTGCCAGTAACTTACAGGGTTATGGCTACACCTTC | CASNLQGYGYTF
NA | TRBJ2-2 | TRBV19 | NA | TGTGCCAGTAGTGATAGGGGGTTAGACACCGGGGAGCTGTTTTTT | CASSDRGLDTGELFF
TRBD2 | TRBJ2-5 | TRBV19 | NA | TGTGCCAGTAGTATCACGGGAGGTAAACAAGAGACCCAGTACTTC | CASSITGGKQETQYF
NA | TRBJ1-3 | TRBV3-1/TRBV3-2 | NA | TGTGCCAGCAGTAGAAACCCTGGAAACACCATATATTTT | CASSRNPGNTIYF
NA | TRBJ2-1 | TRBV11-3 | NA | TGTGCCAGCAGTTCCTTTAGGGCGGGCTCCTACAATGAGCAGTTCTTC | CASSSFRAGSYNEQFF
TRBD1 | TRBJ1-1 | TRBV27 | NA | TGTGCCAGCAGTTACAGGGGCGGCACTGAAGCTTTCTTT | CASSYRGGTEAFF
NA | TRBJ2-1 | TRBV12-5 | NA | TGTGCTAGTGGTTACTCCGAGTCGTGGGAGCCCGACAATGAGCAGTTCTTC | CASGYSESWEPDNEQFF
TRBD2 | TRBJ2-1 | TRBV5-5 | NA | TGTGCCAGCAGCTTGGTATCGACTAGCGGGGATTACAATGAGCAGTTCTTC | CASSLVSTSGDYNEQFF
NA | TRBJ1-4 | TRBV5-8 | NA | TGTGCCAGCAGCTCGTCTCGGGGTTACGACGAAAAACTGTTTTTT | CASSSSRGYDEKLFF
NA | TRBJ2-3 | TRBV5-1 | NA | TGCGCCAGCAGCGAGGACAGTTTTAGCACAGATACGCAGTATTTT | CASSEDSFSTDTQYF
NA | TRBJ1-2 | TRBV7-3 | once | TGTGCCAGCAGCTTAGGGCAGGACTATGGCTACACCTTC | CASSLGQDYGYTF
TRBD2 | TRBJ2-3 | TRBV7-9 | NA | TGTGCCAGCAGGTCCGCCAGGACGGGAGGGACAGATACGCAGTATTTT | CASRSARTGGTDTQYF
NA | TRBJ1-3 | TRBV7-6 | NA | TGTGCCAGCAGCTTAACGAACAGGCTGGCCGGAAACACCATATATTTT | CASSLTNRLAGNTIYF
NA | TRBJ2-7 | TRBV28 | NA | TGTGCCAGCACGTTCGGGTCTACTACCTACGAGCAGTACTTC | CASTFGSTTYEQYF
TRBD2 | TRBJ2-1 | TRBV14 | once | TGTGCCAGCAGTCCGCTAGCGGGGTCCTACAATGAGCAGTTCTTC | CASSPLAGSYNEQFF
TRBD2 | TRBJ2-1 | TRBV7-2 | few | TGTGCCAGCAGCCGTAGCGGGGGGGACAATGAGCAGTTCTTC | CASSRSGGDNEQFF
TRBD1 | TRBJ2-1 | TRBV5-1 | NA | TGCGCCAGCAGCCAGGGGGTGATGCAAGATTTATCCTACAATGAGCAGTTCTTC | CASSQGVMQDLSYNEQFF
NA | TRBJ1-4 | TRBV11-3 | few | TGTGCCAGCAGCTCGCTGACAGGACGGGTTCTGTTTTTT | CASSSLTGRVLFF
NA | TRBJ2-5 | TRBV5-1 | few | TGCGCCAGCAGGCTGAGGTCCGAGACCCAGTACTTC | CASRLRSETQYF
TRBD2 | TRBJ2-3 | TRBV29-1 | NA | TGCAGCGTCGAGGGGGGCGGGAGGGCCGGAGATACGCAGTATTTT | CSVEGGGRAGDTQYF
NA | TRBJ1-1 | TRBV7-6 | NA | TGTGCCAGCAGCCCCGATGGCATGAACACTGAAGCTTTCTTT | CASSPDGMNTEAFF
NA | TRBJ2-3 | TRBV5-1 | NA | TGCGCCAGCTTACCCCTACCTTGGGGCAATCCTAGCACAGATACGCAGTATTTT | CASLPLPWGNPSTDTQYF
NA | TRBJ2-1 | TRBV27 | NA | TGTGCCACCCGTAGCTTAGCTCCCGGTGAGCAGTTCTTC | CATRSLAPGEQFF
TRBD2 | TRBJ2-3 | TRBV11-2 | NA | TGTGCCAGCAGCTTATGGGGGTCGCGCGGGAGCGGCACAGATACGCAGTATTTT | CASSLWGSRGSGTDTQYF
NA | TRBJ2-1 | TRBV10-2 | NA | TGCGCCAGCGGAGGGTCGAGCGGAAATCACAATGAGCAGTTCTTC | CASGGSSGNHNEQFF
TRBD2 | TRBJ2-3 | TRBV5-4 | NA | TGTGCCAGCAGCTTTTTAGCGGGATTCACAGATACGCAGTATTTT | CASSFLAGFTDTQYF
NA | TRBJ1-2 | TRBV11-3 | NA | TGTGCCAGCAGCCCCGCAGGTGCCGCTAACTATGGCTACACCTTC | CASSPAGAANYGYTF